The sequence of this T cell receptor beta chain was determined in a study of blood T cells in healthy people across ages. Study-wide results and limits: Estimated diversity across one million T cells was deemed an underestimate.

A second PCR, run for roughly 7 to 11 cycles, used a sample-barcoded 5' primer plus a J-beta primer mix. TCRdb itself ran the 5' RACE reads through MiXCR, one entry per CDR3 protein. The sample includes roughly 900,000 distinct CDR3 sequences, under 50% seen only once; the top ten take around an eighth. This clonotype was picked up one time. Its specificity is unknown. The CDR3 totals 13 residues. The V end lost 8 bases, the J end lost 2 bases, and 10 bases lay between the germline ends. Germline V gives CDR1 SNHLY, CDR2 FYNNEI. The rearrangement links TRBV2 to TRBJ2-1, with a possible D match to TRBD2 (5 bases). Sequenced material: blood. The clonotype originates from a man under 40 in good health. Here the CDR3 reads CASRGNAYNEQFF. The CDR3 nucleotides are TGTGCCAGCCGGGGAAACGCCTACAATGAGCAGTTCTTC.